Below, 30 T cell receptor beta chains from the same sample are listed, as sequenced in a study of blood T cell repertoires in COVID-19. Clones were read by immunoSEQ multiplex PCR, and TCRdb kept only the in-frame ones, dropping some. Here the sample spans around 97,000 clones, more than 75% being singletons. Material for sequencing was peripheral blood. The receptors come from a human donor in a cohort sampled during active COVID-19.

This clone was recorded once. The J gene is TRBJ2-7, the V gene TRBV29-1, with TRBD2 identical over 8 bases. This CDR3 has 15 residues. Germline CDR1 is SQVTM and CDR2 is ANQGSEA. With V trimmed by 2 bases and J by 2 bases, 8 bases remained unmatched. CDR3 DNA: TGCAGCGTTGAAAAATTAACTAGCGGAACCTACGAGCAGTACTTC. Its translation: CSVEKLTSGTYEQYF.

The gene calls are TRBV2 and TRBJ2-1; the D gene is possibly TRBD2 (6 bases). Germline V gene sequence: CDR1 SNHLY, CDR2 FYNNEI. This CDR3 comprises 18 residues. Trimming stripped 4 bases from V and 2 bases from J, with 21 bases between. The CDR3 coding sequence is TGTGCCAGCAGTGTAACTAACACGTGGGGGGATACCTACAATGAGCAGTTCTTC. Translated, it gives CASSVTNTWGDTYNEQFF.

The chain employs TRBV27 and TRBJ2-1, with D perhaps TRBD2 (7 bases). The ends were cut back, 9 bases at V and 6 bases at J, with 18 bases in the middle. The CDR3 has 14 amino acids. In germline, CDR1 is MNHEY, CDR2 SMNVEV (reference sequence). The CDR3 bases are TGTGCCAGTAGGGGGGGGTCAAGGCGCAATGAGCAGTTCTTC. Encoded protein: CASRGGSRRNEQFF.

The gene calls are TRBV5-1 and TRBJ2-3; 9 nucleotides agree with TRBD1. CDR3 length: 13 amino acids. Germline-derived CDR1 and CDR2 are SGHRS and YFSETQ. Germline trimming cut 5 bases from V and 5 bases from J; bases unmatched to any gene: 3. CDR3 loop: CASRLTGGDTQYF. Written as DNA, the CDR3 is TGCGCCAGCAGATTGACAGGGGGAGATACGCAGTATTTT.

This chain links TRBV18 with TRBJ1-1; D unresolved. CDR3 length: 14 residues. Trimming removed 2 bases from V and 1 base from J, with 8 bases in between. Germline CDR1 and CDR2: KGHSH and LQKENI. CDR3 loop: CASSPDTRNTEAFF. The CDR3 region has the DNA TGTGCCAGCTCACCAGACACGAGGAACACTGAAGCTTTCTTT.

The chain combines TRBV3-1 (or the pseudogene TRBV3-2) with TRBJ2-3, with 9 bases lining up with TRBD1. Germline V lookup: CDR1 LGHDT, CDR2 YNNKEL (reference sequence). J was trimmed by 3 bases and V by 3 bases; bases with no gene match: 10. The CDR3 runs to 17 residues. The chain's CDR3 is CASSHGGQGIKTDTQYF. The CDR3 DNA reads TGTGCCAGCAGCCATGGGGGACAGGGCATTAAGACAGATACGCAGTATTTT.

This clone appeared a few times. CDR3 amino acids: CASSFGTGWETQYF. CDR3 sequence (DNA): TGTGCCAGCAGCTTTGGGACAGGGTGGGAGACCCAGTACTTC. The rearrangement links TRBV7-8 to TRBJ2-5, with 9 bases lining up with TRBD1. The CDR3 totals 14 residues. The germline V gene encodes CDR1 SGHVS and CDR2 FQNEAQ. J lost 5 bases, V lost 3 bases, and 4 bases had no gene match.

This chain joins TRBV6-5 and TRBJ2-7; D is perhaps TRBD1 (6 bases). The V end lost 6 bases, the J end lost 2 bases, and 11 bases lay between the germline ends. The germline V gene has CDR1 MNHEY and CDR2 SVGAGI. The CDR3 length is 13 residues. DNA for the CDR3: TGTGCCAGCAGAAGGGACATTGCCTACGAGCAGTACTTC. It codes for CASRRDIAYEQYF.

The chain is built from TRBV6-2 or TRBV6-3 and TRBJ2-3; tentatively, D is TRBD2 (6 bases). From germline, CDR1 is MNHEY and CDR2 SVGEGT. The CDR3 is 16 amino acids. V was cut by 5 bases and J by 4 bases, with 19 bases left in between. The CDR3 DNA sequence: TGTGCCAGCAGTCCAAACTGGATGCGGGGAGCAGATACGCAGTATTTT. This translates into CASSPNWMRGADTQYF.

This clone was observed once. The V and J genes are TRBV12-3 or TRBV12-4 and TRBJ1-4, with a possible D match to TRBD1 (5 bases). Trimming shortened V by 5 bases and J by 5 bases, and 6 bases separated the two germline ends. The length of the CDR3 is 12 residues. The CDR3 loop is CASSNRNEKLFF. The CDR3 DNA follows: TGTGCCAGCAGTAACAGGAATGAAAAACTGTTTTTT.

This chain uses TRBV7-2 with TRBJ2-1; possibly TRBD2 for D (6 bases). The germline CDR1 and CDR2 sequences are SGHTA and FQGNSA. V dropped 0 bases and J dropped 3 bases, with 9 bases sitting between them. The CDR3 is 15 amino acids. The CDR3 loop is CASSLAGGVYNEQFF. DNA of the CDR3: TGTGCCAGCAGCTTAGCAGGAGGGGTCTACAATGAGCAGTTCTTC.

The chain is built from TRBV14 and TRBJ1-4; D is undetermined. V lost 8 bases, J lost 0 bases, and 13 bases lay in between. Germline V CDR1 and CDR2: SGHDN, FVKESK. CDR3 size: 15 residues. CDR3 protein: CASRKNSATNEKLFF. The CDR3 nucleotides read TGTGCCAGCCGAAAAAACTCTGCAACTAATGAAAAACTGTTTTTT.

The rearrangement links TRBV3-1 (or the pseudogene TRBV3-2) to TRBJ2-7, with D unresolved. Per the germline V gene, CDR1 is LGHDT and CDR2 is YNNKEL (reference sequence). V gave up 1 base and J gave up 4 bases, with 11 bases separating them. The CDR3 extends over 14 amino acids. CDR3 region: CASSQGPTAYEQYF. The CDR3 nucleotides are TGTGCCAGCAGCCAAGGCCCAACAGCTTACGAGCAGTACTTC.

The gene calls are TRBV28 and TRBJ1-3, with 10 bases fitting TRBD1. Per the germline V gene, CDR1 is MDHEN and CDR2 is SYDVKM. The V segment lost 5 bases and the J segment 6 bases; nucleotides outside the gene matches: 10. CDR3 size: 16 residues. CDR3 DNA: TGTGCCAGCAGTCGCCCCGGGACAGGGGCTGTAAACACCATATATTTT. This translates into CASSRPGTGAVNTIYF.

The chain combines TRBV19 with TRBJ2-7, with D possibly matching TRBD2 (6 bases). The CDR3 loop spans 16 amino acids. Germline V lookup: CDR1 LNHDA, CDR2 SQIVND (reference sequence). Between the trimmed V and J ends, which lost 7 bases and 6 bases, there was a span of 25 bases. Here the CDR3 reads CASTVWGGRSPSEQYF. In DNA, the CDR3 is TGTGCCAGTACTGTCTGGGGAGGCCGAAGCCCAAGCGAGCAGTACTTC. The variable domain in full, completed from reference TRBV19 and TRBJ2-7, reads DGGITQSPKYLFRKEGQNVTLSCEQNLNHDAMYWYRQDPGQGLRLIYYSQIVNDFQKGDIAEGYSVSREKKESFPLTVTSAQKNPTAFYLCASTVWGGRSPSEQYFGPGTRLTVT.

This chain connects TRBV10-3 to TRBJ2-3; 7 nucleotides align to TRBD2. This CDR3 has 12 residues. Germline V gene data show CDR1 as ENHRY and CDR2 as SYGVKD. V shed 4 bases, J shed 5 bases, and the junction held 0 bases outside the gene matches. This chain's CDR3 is CAISGTRDTQYF. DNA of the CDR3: TGTGCCATCAGTGGGACTAGAGATACGCAGTATTTT.

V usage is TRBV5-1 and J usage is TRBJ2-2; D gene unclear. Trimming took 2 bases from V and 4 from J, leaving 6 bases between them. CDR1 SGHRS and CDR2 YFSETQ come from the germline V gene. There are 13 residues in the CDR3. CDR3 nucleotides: TGCGCCAGCAGCTTCCTGAGCACCGGGGAGCTGTTTTTT. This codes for CASSFLSTGELFF. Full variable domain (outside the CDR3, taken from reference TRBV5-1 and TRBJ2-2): KAGVTQTPRYLIKTRGQQVTLSCSPISGHRSVSWYQQTPGQGLQFLFEYFSETQRNKGNFPGRFSGRQFSNSRSEMNVSTLELGDSALYLCASSFLSTGELFFGEGSRLTVL.

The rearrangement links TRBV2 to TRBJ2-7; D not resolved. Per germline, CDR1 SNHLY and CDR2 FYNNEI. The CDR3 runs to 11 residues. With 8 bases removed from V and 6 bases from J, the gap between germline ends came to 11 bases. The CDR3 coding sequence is TGTGCCAGCGGAGAGTGGATCGAGCAGTACTTC. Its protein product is CASGEWIEQYF.

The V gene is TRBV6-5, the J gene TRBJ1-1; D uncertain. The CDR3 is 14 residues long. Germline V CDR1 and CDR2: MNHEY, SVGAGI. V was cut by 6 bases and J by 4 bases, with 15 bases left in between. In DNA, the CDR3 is TGTGCCAGCAGGAGGGCTTGGGCAGGCACTGAAGCTTTCTTT. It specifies CASRRAWAGTEAFF.

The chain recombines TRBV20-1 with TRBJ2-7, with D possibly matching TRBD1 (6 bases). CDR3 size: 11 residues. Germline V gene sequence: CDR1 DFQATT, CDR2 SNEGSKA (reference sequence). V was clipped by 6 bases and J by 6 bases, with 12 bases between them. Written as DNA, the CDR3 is TGCAGTGCAGACCGGGACACCGAGCAGTACTTC. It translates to CSADRDTEQYF.

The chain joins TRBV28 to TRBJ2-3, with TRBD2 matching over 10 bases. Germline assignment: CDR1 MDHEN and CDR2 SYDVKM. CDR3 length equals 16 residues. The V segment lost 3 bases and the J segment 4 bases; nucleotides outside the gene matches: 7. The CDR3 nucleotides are TGTGCCAGCAGTTTCTCGCTAGCGGGAGATGCAGATACGCAGTATTTT. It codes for CASSFSLAGDADTQYF.

CDR3 residues: CASSYGGQETQYF. Written as DNA, the CDR3 is TGTGCCAGCAGTTATGGAGGTCAAGAGACCCAGTACTTC. This sequence joins TRBV6-6 and TRBJ2-5, with a weak D call TRBD2 (5 bases). The CDR3 totals 13 residues. The V end lost 3 bases, the J end lost 2 bases, and 7 bases lay between the germline ends. Germline CDR1 MNHNY, CDR2 SVGAGI (reference sequence).

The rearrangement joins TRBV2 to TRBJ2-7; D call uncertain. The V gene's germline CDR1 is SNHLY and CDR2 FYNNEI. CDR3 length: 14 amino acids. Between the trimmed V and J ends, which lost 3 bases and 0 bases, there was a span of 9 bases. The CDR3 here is CASSDGVSSYEQYF. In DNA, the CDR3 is TGTGCCAGCAGTGACGGAGTAAGCTCCTACGAGCAGTACTTC. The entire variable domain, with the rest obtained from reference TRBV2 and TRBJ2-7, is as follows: EPEVTQTPSHQVTQMGQEVILRCVPISNHLYFYWYRQILGQKVEFLVSFYNNEISEKSEIFDDQFSVERPDGSNFTLKIRSTKLEDSAMYFCASSDGVSSYEQYFGPGTRLTVT.

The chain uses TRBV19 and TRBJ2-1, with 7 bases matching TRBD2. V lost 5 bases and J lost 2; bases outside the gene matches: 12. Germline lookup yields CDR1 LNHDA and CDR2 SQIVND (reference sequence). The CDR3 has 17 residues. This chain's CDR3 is CASSLSPPGTTYNEQFF. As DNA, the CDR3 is TGTGCCAGTAGTCTTTCCCCCCCAGGGACTACCTACAATGAGCAGTTCTTC.

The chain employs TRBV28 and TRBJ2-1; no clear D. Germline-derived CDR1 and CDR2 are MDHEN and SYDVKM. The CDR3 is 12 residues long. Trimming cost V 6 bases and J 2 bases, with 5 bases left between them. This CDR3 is CASRSAYNEQFF. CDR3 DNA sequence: TGTGCCAGCAGGTCAGCCTACAATGAGCAGTTCTTC.

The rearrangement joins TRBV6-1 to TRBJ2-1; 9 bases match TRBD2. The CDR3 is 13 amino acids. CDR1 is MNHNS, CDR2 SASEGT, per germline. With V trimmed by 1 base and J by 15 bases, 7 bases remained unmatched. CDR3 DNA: TGTGCCAGCAGTGAAGTTTTCGGGACTAGCCGGTTCTTC. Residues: CASSEVFGTSRFF.

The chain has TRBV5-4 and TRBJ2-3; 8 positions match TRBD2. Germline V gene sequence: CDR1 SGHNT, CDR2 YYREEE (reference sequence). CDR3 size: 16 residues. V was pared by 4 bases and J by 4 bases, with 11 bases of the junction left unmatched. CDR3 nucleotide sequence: TGTGCCAGCAGCCCGGGGGGGCTAGCCGCACCAGATACGCAGTATTTT. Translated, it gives CASSPGGLAAPDTQYF. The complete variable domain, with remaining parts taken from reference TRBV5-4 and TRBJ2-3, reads ETGVTQSPTHLIKTRGQQVTLRCSSQSGHNTVSWYQQALGQGPQFIFQYYREEENGRGNFPPRFSGLQFPNYSSELNVNALELDDSALYLCASSPGGLAAPDTQYFGPGTRLTVL.

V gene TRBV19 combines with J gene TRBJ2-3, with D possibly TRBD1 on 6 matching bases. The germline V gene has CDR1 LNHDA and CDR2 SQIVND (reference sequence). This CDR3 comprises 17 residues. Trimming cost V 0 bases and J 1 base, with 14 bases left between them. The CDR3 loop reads CASSIDVSGAGTDTQYF. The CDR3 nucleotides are TGTGCCAGTAGTATAGATGTCTCAGGGGCTGGCACAGATACGCAGTATTTT.

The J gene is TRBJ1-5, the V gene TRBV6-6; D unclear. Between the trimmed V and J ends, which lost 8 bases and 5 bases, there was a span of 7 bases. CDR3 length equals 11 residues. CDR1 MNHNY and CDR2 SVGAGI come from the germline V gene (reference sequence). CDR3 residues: CASGLDQPQHF. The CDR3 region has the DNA TGTGCCAGCGGACTAGATCAGCCCCAGCATTTT.

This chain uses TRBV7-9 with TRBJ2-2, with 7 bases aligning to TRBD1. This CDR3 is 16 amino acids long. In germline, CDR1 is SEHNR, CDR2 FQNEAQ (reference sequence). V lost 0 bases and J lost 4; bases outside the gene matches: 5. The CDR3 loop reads CASSLARQGFTGELFF. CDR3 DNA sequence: TGTGCCAGCAGCTTAGCACGACAGGGCTTCACCGGGGAGCTGTTTTTT. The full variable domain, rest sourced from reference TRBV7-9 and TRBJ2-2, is DTGVSQNPRHKITKRGQNVTFRCDPISEHNRLYWYRQTLGQGPEFLTYFQNEAQLEKSRLLSDRFSAERPKGSFSTLEIQRTEQGDSAMYLCASSLARQGFTGELFFGEGSRLTVL.